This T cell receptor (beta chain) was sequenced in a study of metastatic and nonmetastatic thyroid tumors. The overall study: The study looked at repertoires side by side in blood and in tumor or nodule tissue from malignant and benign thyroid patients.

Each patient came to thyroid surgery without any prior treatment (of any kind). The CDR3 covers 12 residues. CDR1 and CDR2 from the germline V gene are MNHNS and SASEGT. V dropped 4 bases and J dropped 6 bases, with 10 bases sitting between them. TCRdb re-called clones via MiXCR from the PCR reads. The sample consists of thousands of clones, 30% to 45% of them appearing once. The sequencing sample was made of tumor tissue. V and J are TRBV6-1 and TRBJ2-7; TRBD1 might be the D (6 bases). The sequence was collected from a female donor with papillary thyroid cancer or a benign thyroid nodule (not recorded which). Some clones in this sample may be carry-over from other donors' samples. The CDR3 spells CASSATGSEQYF. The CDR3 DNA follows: TGTGCCAGCAGTGCTACAGGGAGCGAGCAGTACTTC.